These 23 T cell receptor beta chains share one sample of origin, sequenced in a study of beta chain features in type 1 diabetes. The study's findings and limits: Type 1 diabetes patients showed a moderate but significant shortening of TCRB CDR3s in all four CD4+ subsets.

Sequencing targeted expressed TCRB transcripts, as all isolated RNA had been reverse transcribed. Repertoires were generated with immunoSEQ multiplex PCR, while TCRdb's copy carries only in-frame clones and drops some. The table includes some 250,000 clones, approximately 11% detected once. Their specific antigens are unknown. Sequencing was performed on naive CD4+ T cells from blood. The receptors come from a man younger than 40 with type 1 diabetes.

The chain employs TRBV29-1 and TRBJ2-7, with 8 bases fitting TRBD1. V was pared by 4 bases and J by 6 bases, with 2 bases of the junction left unmatched. The germline CDR1 and CDR2 sequences are SQVTM and ANQGSEA. The CDR3 extends over 11 amino acids. The CDR3 loop is CSVADRGEQYF. The CDR3 region has the DNA TGCAGCGTTGCCGACAGGGGCGAGCAGTACTTC.

There are a few counts of this clone. The CDR3 here is CARGGLATPGTQYF. The DNA of the CDR3 is TGTGCCAGGGGGGGACTAGCGACCCCGGGAACGCAGTATTTT. The chain employs TRBV7-2 and TRBJ2-3, with 10 bases lining up with TRBD2. CDR1 and CDR2 (germline): SGHTA, FQGNSA. J was trimmed by 9 bases and V by 9 bases; bases with no gene match: 12. This CDR3 is built from 14 residues.

The chain joins TRBV29-1 to TRBJ2-7; 8 bases line up with TRBD2. Unmatched junction bases numbered 7, after V lost 2 bases and J lost 1 base. CDR1 is SQVTM, CDR2 ANQGSEA, per germline. The CDR3 contains 15 residues. CDR3 region: CSVERGSGASYEQYF. In nucleotides, the CDR3 is TGCAGCGTTGAAAGGGGTAGCGGGGCATCCTACGAGCAGTACTTC.

The table lists this clone with a few counts. This rearrangement joins TRBV30 to TRBJ2-5; 8 nucleotides agree with TRBD2. The CDR3 sequence is 16 residues long. The V gene's germline CDR1 is GTSNPN and CDR2 SVGIG (reference sequence). Trimming at V came to 1 base and at J to 5 bases, leaving 12 bases not matched to a gene. In DNA, the CDR3 is TGTGCCTGGAGTGCGGGGGGGACTTCTAGGTTGGAGACCCAGTACTTC. Protein: CAWSAGGTSRLETQYF.

The V gene is TRBV4-1, the J gene TRBJ2-6; 7 bases line up with TRBD1. Unmatched junction bases numbered 3, after V lost 4 bases and J lost 0 bases. CDR1 MGHRA and CDR2 YSYEKL come from the germline V gene. This CDR3 is built from 16 residues. CDR3 sequence: CASSRDRVSGANVLTF. Written as DNA, the CDR3 is TGCGCCAGCAGCCGCGACAGGGTCTCTGGGGCCAACGTCCTGACTTTC.

This clone has only a few counts. The chain carries TRBV18 and TRBJ1-4; D remains unclear. This CDR3 is built from 13 residues. The germline V gene encodes CDR1 KGHSH and CDR2 LQKENI. Trimming left V 3 bases short and J 8 bases short, with 10 bases between. The DNA of the CDR3 is TGTGCCAGCTCACCCACTTTGGAGGAAAAACTGTTTTTT. It encodes CASSPTLEEKLFF.

V gene TRBV7-9 combines with J gene TRBJ1-5, with D hard to call. In germline, CDR1 is SEHNR, CDR2 FQNEAQ (reference sequence). The CDR3 runs 13 residues. V was shortened by 5 bases and J by 5 bases, with 10 bases between the two germline ends. CDR3 nucleotide sequence: TGTGCCAGCAGCCGAGGCGGGGATCAGCCCCAGCATTTT. Encoded protein: CASSRGGDQPQHF.

In this sample, this clone turned up a few times. The chain combines TRBV28 with TRBJ1-1; D is undetermined. CDR1 MDHEN and CDR2 SYDVKM come from the germline V gene. The CDR3 sequence is 13 residues long. The V end was cut by 7 bases, the J end by 0 bases, with 9 bases between. CDR3 bases: TGTGCCAGCACCCCCACGGTGAACACTGAAGCTTTCTTT. Amino acid sequence: CASTPTVNTEAFF.

This clone has just a few counts. This chain links TRBV2 with TRBJ1-5, with 8 bases aligning to TRBD1. The J segment lost 5 bases and the V segment lost 5 bases, leaving 2 bases of the junction unmatched. CDR1 and CDR2 from the germline V gene are SNHLY and FYNNEI. The CDR3 consists of 13 residues. CDR3 nucleotides: TGTGCCAGCAGTCAGGGGGCCGATCAGCCCCAGCATTTT. It translates to CASSQGADQPQHF.

This clone was seen a handful of times. The chain is built from TRBV29-1 and TRBJ2-7; TRBD2 agrees at 15 bases. CDR3 length: 13 residues. The J segment lost 7 bases and the V segment lost 6 bases, leaving 4 bases of the junction unmatched. CDR1 and CDR2 (germline): SQVTM, ANQGSEA. As DNA, the CDR3 is TGCAGCGTCCCCGGGACTAGCGGGGGGGAGCAGTACTTC. This codes for CSVPGTSGGEQYF.

This clone showed up just a few times. The chain couples TRBV7-2 to TRBJ2-2; no clear D. Germline V gives CDR1 SGHTA, CDR2 FQGNSA. The ends were cut back, 3 bases at V and 3 bases at J, with 5 bases in the middle. The CDR3 covers 13 residues. DNA for the CDR3: TGTGCCAGCAGCTTGCGGTACACCGGGGAGCTGTTTTTT. Amino acids: CASSLRYTGELFF.

V gene TRBV2 combines with J gene TRBJ1-2; no clear D gene. In germline, CDR1 is SNHLY, CDR2 FYNNEI. V was pared by 11 bases and J by 7 bases, with 14 bases between. The CDR3 has 11 amino acids. The CDR3 loop is CASYGGSGYTF. The DNA of the CDR3 is TGTGCCTCTTACGGAGGGAGTGGCTACACCTTC.

This clone was seen only a few times. This sequence joins TRBV7-9 and TRBJ1-6, with D unresolved. Trimming removed 4 bases at V and 7 bases at J, with 14 bases between. This CDR3 has 15 amino acids. Germline CDR1 and CDR2: SEHNR and FQNEAQ (reference sequence). CDR3 sequence: CASSSLQALNSPLHF. CDR3 DNA: TGTGCCAGCAGCTCCCTTCAGGCCTTAAATTCACCCCTCCACTTT.

This clone was counted only a few times. This sequence joins TRBV5-1 and TRBJ2-1; 7 bases match TRBD2. The germline gives CDR1 SGHRS, CDR2 YFSETQ. The V segment lost 2 bases and the J segment 2 bases; nucleotides outside the gene matches: 4. The CDR3 runs 15 residues. CDR3: CASSFLGGTYNEQFF. CDR3 in DNA: TGCGCCAGCAGCTTTTTGGGGGGGACCTACAATGAGCAGTTCTTC. Complete variable domain (other parts from reference TRBV5-1 and TRBJ2-1): KAGVTQTPRYLIKTRGQQVTLSCSPISGHRSVSWYQQTPGQGLQFLFEYFSETQRNKGNFPGRFSGRQFSNSRSEMNVSTLELGDSALYLCASSFLGGTYNEQFFGPGTRLTVL.

The chain combines TRBV27 with TRBJ2-3, with D uncertain. V was pared by 2 bases and J by 0 bases, with 3 bases between. The germline V gene has CDR1 MNHEY and CDR2 SMNVEV (reference sequence). CDR3 length equals 13 residues. CDR3 sequence reads: CASSLRSTDTQYF. CDR3 coding DNA: TGTGCCAGCAGTTTACGTAGCACAGATACGCAGTATTTT.

This clone appeared a few times. The V gene is TRBV11-2, the J gene TRBJ2-7; 7 bases map to TRBD1. The CDR3 has 14 residues. From germline, CDR1 is SGHAT and CDR2 FQNNGV. After removal of 3 bases from V and 2 bases from J, the junction contained 4 bases not matched to a gene. The CDR3 here is CASSLPGQTYEQYF. CDR3 bases: TGTGCCAGCAGCTTGCCGGGACAGACCTACGAGCAGTACTTC.

In this sample, this clone turned up a few times. The chain links TRBV5-4 to TRBJ1-1; no firm D call. Germline V CDR1 and CDR2: SGHNT, YYREEE (reference sequence). The CDR3 totals 18 residues. V was shortened by 0 bases and J by 2 bases, with 20 bases between the two germline ends. For the CDR3, the DNA is TGTGCCAGCAGCTTGGAAGTGGGAGGTTGGGCTTTTAACACTGAAGCTTTCTTT. Protein sequence: CASSLEVGGWAFNTEAFF.

The chain joins TRBV29-1 to TRBJ2-2; 7 nucleotides line up with TRBD2. The junction had 10 bases not matched to a gene; V was cut back by 6 bases and J by 3 bases. In germline, CDR1 is SQVTM, CDR2 ANQGSEA. CDR3 length: 15 amino acids. The CDR3 loop is CSVRVASGYTGELFF. The CDR3 nucleotides are TGCAGCGTAAGAGTCGCTAGCGGCTACACCGGGGAGCTGTTTTTT.

This clone was seen more than once but under ten times. CDR3 coding DNA: TGTGCCAGCAGTTTGGCGGGGCTCTATCAGCCCCAGCATTTT. It specifies CASSLAGLYQPQHF. The chain links TRBV27 to TRBJ1-5; D might be TRBD1 (5 bases). V was trimmed by 3 bases and J by 5 bases, leaving 11 bases between them. This CDR3 has 14 amino acids. Germline CDR1 reads MNHEY; CDR2 reads SMNVEV (reference sequence).

This clone was recorded a few times. The chain joins TRBV5-1 to TRBJ2-5, with 13 positions matching TRBD2. In germline, CDR1 is SGHRS, CDR2 YFSETQ. The J segment lost 2 bases and the V segment lost 4 bases, leaving 5 bases of the junction unmatched. The CDR3 extends over 16 amino acids. The CDR3 here is CASSQGLAGTQETQYF. The CDR3 DNA reads TGCGCCAGCAGCCAGGGACTAGCGGGGACACAAGAGACCCAGTACTTC.

The V and J genes are TRBV4-1 and TRBJ1-5; 9 positions agree with TRBD1. The CDR3 runs 19 residues. Per the germline V gene, CDR1 is MGHRA and CDR2 is YSYEKL. The ends lost 4 bases at V and 2 bases at J; junction bases unmatched: 15. CDR3 amino acids: CASSLSRDRASKGNQPQHF. CDR3 nucleotide sequence: TGCGCCAGCAGCCTTAGCCGGGACAGGGCTTCGAAGGGCAATCAGCCCCAGCATTTT.

The chain links TRBV18 to TRBJ2-2; TRBD2 matches at 11 bases. The germline V gene encodes CDR1 KGHSH and CDR2 LQKENI. The CDR3 totals 16 residues. V shed 6 bases, J shed 0 bases, and the junction held 3 bases outside the gene matches. CDR3 sequence reads: CASSPGLAANTGELFF. The CDR3 DNA sequence: TGTGCCAGCTCGCCGGGACTAGCGGCGAACACCGGGGAGCTGTTTTTT.

In DNA form, the CDR3 reads TGCGCCAGCAGCCAAGTAGGCCACCGGGGCACTGAAGCTTTCTTT. Translating gives CASSQVGHRGTEAFF. V is TRBV4-1 and J is TRBJ1-1, with D hard to call. The CDR3 sequence is 15 residues long. V was trimmed by 1 base and J by 4 bases, leaving 13 bases between them. CDR1 and CDR2 from the germline V gene are MGHRA and YSYEKL.